The next 13 T cell receptor beta chains were all read from a single sample in a study of identical twins. In TCRdb, the 5' RACE reads were re-called with MiXCR into one record per CDR3 protein. The data hold approximately 690,000 distinct CDR3 sequences, with over 5% observed a single time. The sequenced material came from naive T cells sorted from blood. The receptors shown here come from a man between 18 and 29 years old in good health.

This chain connects TRBV12-3 or TRBV12-4 to TRBJ2-1; the D gene is possibly TRBD2 (6 bases). The length of the CDR3 is 16 residues. Trimming took off 3 bases at V and 0 bases at J, with 12 bases between the two ends. Written as DNA, the CDR3 is TGTGCCAGCAGTTTGGGGACTCAACGCTCCTACAATGAGCAGTTCTTC. Protein sequence: CASSLGTQRSYNEQFF.

This clonotype was seen repeatedly, ten times or more. The chain combines TRBV28 with TRBJ2-1, with 11 bases matching TRBD2. CDR1 is MDHEN, CDR2 SYDVKM, per germline. The CDR3 is made up of 15 amino acids. V was clipped by 7 bases and J by 8 bases; unmatched bases: 10. CDR3 sequence reads: CASTLGLAEGHEQFF. CDR3 sequence (DNA): TGTGCCAGCACTTTGGGACTAGCGGAGGGTCATGAGCAGTTCTTC.

Many counts were recorded for this clonotype. The V and J genes are TRBV20-1 and TRBJ2-2, with unresolved D. Per germline, CDR1 DFQATT and CDR2 SNEGSKA (reference sequence). V lost 3 bases and J lost 5, with 4 bases in between. The CDR3 extends over 11 amino acids. CDR3 protein: CSARMTGELFF. The CDR3 nucleotides are TGCAGTGCTAGGATGACCGGGGAGCTGTTTTTT.

In its sample, this clonotype was seen a few times. The chain joins TRBV20-1 to TRBJ2-1; D call uncertain. The CDR3 totals 15 residues. V was trimmed by 6 bases and J by 5 bases, leaving 20 bases between them. Germline CDR1 reads DFQATT; CDR2 reads SNEGSKA (reference sequence). The CDR3, as DNA: TGCAGTGCCTCCGTAGTCCCGAGAGGTAACAATGAGCAGTTCTTC. Translation gives CSASVVPRGNNEQFF.

In the case of this clonotype: A clone one base away is much larger, so this may be a read error. The chain links TRBV6-1 to TRBJ2-2; 10 nucleotides agree with TRBD2. Looked up from germline, CDR1 is MNHNS and CDR2 is SASEGT. Trimming at V came to 5 bases and at J to 5 bases, leaving 8 bases not matched to a gene. The CDR3 is made up of 16 amino acids. The CDR3 bases are TGTGCCAGCAGTCCCATGAGCGGGAGGGTGACCGGGGAGCTGTTTTTT. This gives the protein CASSPMSGRVTGELFF.

This clonotype was detected many times. The genes are TRBV29-1 and TRBJ2-1; D not certain. V shed 4 bases and J shed 2 bases, with 3 bases lying between them. Germline assignment: CDR1 SQVTM and CDR2 ANQGSEA. CDR3 length: 11 amino acids. The CDR3 loop is CSVAPYNEQFF. In DNA, the CDR3 is TGCAGCGTTGCCCCCTACAATGAGCAGTTCTTC.

The chain is built from TRBV6-2 or TRBV6-3 and TRBJ2-7; D ambiguous. The CDR3 spans 12 residues. Germline values: CDR1 MNHEY, CDR2 SVGEGT. V was shortened by 6 bases and J by 3 bases, with 9 bases between the two germline ends. The CDR3 loop reads CASRRWDYEQYF. CDR3 in DNA: TGTGCCAGCAGGAGGTGGGACTACGAGCAGTACTTC.

This clonotype was observed at least ten times. For the CDR3, the DNA is TGTGCCAGCAGCTTAGGGGGGGTCACCTACAATGAGCAGTTCTTC. It encodes CASSLGGVTYNEQFF. V is TRBV7-9 and J is TRBJ2-1, with D possibly TRBD2 on 6 matching bases. CDR3 length: 15 amino acids. The germline CDR1 and CDR2 sequences are SEHNR and FQNEAQ (reference sequence). With 1 base removed from V and 2 bases from J, the gap between germline ends came to 9 bases.

This clonotype was counted many times. V usage is TRBV12-3 or TRBV12-4 and J usage is TRBJ1-1; D remains ambiguous. The CDR3 spans 13 residues. The V end lost 3 bases, the J end lost 1 base, and 6 bases lay between the germline ends. The CDR3 region is CASSFTQNTEAFF. CDR3 sequence (DNA): TGTGCCAGCAGTTTTACTCAGAACACTGAAGCTTTCTTT.

CDR3 coding DNA: TGCGCCAGCAGCGTGCTACTAGCGGGAGGGCCCGGGGTTGAAAACATTCAGTACTTC. This codes for CASSVLLAGGPGVENIQYF. The V gene is TRBV5-1, the J gene TRBJ2-4; 13 bases are shared with TRBD2. Trimming took 4 bases from V and 5 from J; bases not matched to a gene: 15. CDR1 is SGHRS and CDR2 is YFSETQ in the germline V gene. This CDR3 comprises 19 residues. The full variable domain, rest sourced from reference TRBV5-1 and TRBJ2-4, is KAGVTQTPRYLIKTRGQQVTLSCSPISGHRSVSWYQQTPGQGLQFLFEYFSETQRNKGNFPGRFSGRQFSNSRSEMNVSTLELGDSALYLCASSVLLAGGPGVENIQYFGAGTRLSVL.

This clonotype was detected only a few times. The chain uses TRBV6-2 or TRBV6-3 and TRBJ2-7, with 11 nucleotides matching TRBD2. The V and J ends lost 7 bases and 7 bases, in that order; junction bases with no gene match: 9. CDR1 and CDR2 from the germline V gene are MNHEY and SVGEGT. The CDR3 sequence is 14 residues long. DNA of the CDR3: TGTGCCAGCACTCTGACTAGCGGGATTGGGGAGCAGTACTTC. Its protein product is CASTLTSGIGEQYF.

This clonotype has just a few counts. The chain is built from TRBV6-1 and TRBJ2-5, with 8 bases matching TRBD1. With V trimmed by 5 bases and J by 5 bases, 13 bases remained unmatched. Germline assignment: CDR1 MNHNS and CDR2 SASEGT. This CDR3 has 16 residues. In DNA, the CDR3 is TGTGCCAGCAGTCAACCCCGGACAGGGAATTCTGAGACCCAGTACTTC. It yields the protein CASSQPRTGNSETQYF.

This clonotype was picked up many times. The V call is TRBV5-1, the J call TRBJ1-1; no definite D call. V lost 3 bases, J lost 7 bases, and 13 bases lay in between. The germline V gene encodes CDR1 SGHRS and CDR2 YFSETQ. This CDR3 is built from 13 residues. CDR3 sequence: CASSSRSNHEAFF. The CDR3 DNA follows: TGCGCCAGCAGCTCCCGATCCAACCATGAAGCTTTCTTT.